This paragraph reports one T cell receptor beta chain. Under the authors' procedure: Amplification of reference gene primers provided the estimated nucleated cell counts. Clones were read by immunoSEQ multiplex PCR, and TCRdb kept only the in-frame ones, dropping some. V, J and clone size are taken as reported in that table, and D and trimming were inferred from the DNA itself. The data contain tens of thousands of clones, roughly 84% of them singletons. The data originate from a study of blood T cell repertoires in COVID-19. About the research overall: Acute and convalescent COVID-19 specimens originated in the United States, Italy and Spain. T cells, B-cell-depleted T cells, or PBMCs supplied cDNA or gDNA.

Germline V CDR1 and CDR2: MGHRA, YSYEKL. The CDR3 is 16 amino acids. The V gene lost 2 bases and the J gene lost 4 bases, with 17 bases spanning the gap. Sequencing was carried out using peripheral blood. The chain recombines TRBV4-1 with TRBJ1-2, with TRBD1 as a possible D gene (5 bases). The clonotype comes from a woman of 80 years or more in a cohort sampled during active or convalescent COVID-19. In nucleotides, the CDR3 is TGCGCCAGCAGCCAATACGAAGGGGCCTTGATCTATGGCTACACCTTC. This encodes CASSQYEGALIYGYTF.